This entry lists 15 T cell receptor beta chains sequenced from one sample in a study of T-cell reconstitution after alpha-beta-depleted transplantation in children. Unique molecular identifiers were incorporated into the prepared TCRbeta library. TCRdb processed the PCR reads anew with MiXCR; each CDR3 protein has one entry. The repertoire holds 780,000 or so distinct CDR3 sequences, with 15% to 20% as singletons. The sample in question was PBMCs, mostly from graft donor cells, obtained 360 days after TCRalphabeta/CD19-depleted stem cell transplant. These receptors were collected from a male patient under 18 who had a stem cell transplant for acute lymphoblastic leukemia, so the T cells may come from the graft donor.

This rearrangement joins TRBV4-2 to TRBJ1-2, with unresolved D. Germline V gives CDR1 LGHNA, CDR2 YNFKEQ. Deletions cut 1 base from V and 7 bases from J, with 10 bases between. This CDR3 has 13 residues. CDR3 bases: TGTGCCAGCAGCCAAGGGTGGGTGGCTGGCTACACCTTC. It codes for CASSQGWVAGYTF.

This clonotype was observed at least ten times. V is TRBV6-5 and J is TRBJ2-3; D is undetermined. Germline CDR1 is MNHEY and CDR2 is SVGAGI. This CDR3 comprises 12 residues. Trimming pared 6 bases from V and 11 bases from J, leaving 15 bases between. CDR3 in amino acids: CASSPGLVRQYF. In DNA form, the CDR3 reads TGTGCCAGCAGCCCGGGTTTGGTGAGGCAGTATTTT.

The chain couples TRBV30 to TRBJ2-7, with TRBD2 matching over 8 bases. The CDR3 loop spans 18 amino acids. The V and J ends lost 2 bases and 6 bases, in that order; junction bases with no gene match: 21. Germline CDR1 and CDR2: GTSNPN and SVGIG (reference sequence). The CDR3 spells CAWSNFLAGPPPGGEQYF. CDR3 in DNA: TGTGCCTGGAGTAATTTTTTAGCGGGGCCCCCTCCCGGGGGCGAGCAGTACTTC.

This clonotype has only a few counts. The CDR3 nucleotides are TGCGCCAGCAGCGTCTTACAGGGGTACGAGCAGTACTTC. Translated, it gives CASSVLQGYEQYF. The rearrangement links TRBV5-1 to TRBJ2-7; 7 bases line up with TRBD1. V lost 4 bases to trimming and J lost 4 bases; unmatched junction nucleotides: 5. The CDR3 contains 13 residues. Germline CDR1 reads SGHRS; CDR2 reads YFSETQ.

The V gene is TRBV12-3 or TRBV12-4, the J gene TRBJ2-3; D is unresolved. The ends were cut back, 5 bases at V and 2 bases at J, with 11 bases in the middle. The CDR3 runs 14 residues. The DNA of the CDR3 is TGTGCCAGCAGTCCCCTCGGGTCCACAGATACGCAGTATTTT. It translates to CASSPLGSTDTQYF.

The chain joins TRBV11-2 to TRBJ2-1, with 12 bases aligning to TRBD2. The CDR3 covers 18 residues. CDR1 and CDR2 (germline): SGHAT, FQNNGV. V shed 5 bases and J 3 bases; nucleotides not matched to a gene: 11. The CDR3 DNA sequence: TGTGCCAGCAGCCCCTCTAGCGGGAGGGCCCCCTTCTACAATGAGCAGTTCTTC. This encodes CASSPSSGRAPFYNEQFF.

The V and J genes are TRBV7-9 and TRBJ1-4; D is undetermined. The CDR3 totals 13 residues. V lost 5 bases and J lost 6, with 10 bases in between. Germline assignment: CDR1 SEHNR and CDR2 FQNEAQ (reference sequence). CDR3 nucleotide sequence: TGTGCCAGCAGCCCAAGGCCGGATGAAAAACTGTTTTTT. Translation: CASSPRPDEKLFF.

The genes are TRBV12-3 or TRBV12-4 and TRBJ2-1; 11 nucleotides agree with TRBD2. V dropped 5 bases and J dropped 9; count of bases not matched to a gene: 6. This CDR3 spans 14 amino acids. The CDR3 DNA reads as TGTGCCAGCAGTGATGTAGGACTAGCGGGTGAGCAGTTCTTC. Protein product: CASSDVGLAGEQFF.

This rearrangement joins TRBV13 to TRBJ2-1, with 7 positions matching TRBD2. Germline CDR1 and CDR2: PRHDT and FYEKMQ (reference sequence). The CDR3 consists of 16 residues. V gave up 8 bases and J gave up 0 bases; unmatched junction bases: 10. The CDR3 reads CASGPLGGSSYNEQFF. CDR3 in DNA: TGTGCCAGCGGCCCTCTGGGGGGGAGCTCCTACAATGAGCAGTTCTTC. Using reference TRBV13 and TRBJ2-1 for the parts outside the CDR3, the full variable domain is AAGVIQSPRHLIKEKRETATLKCYPIPRHDTVYWYQQGPGQDPQFLISFYEKMQSDKGSIPDRFSAQQFSDYHSELNMSSLELGDSALYFCASGPLGGSSYNEQFFGPGTRLTVL.

This clonotype was counted at least ten times. The V gene is TRBV20-1, the J gene TRBJ2-7; 8 bases agree with TRBD1. Germline lookup yields CDR1 DFQATT and CDR2 SNEGSKA (reference sequence). J lost 4 bases, V lost 6 bases, and 11 bases had no gene match. The CDR3 runs to 14 residues. CDR3 residues: CSARDRQRTYEQYF. In DNA, the CDR3 is TGCAGTGCCAGGGACAGGCAACGCACTTACGAGCAGTACTTC.

This clonotype was observed a few times. The rearrangement uses TRBV5-1 and TRBJ2-5; weak D call: TRBD2 (5 bases). V lost 2 bases to trimming and J lost 5 bases, with 16 bases between them. CDR1 is SGHRS, CDR2 YFSETQ, per germline. The CDR3 contains 15 residues. The CDR3 is CASSFEGTTVETQYF. The DNA of the CDR3 is TGCGCCAGCAGCTTTGAGGGAACCACGGTGGAGACCCAGTACTTC.

This chain connects TRBV20-1 to TRBJ1-2; possible D gene TRBD1, 5 bases. V lost 5 bases and J 2 bases, leaving 12 bases between the germline ends. The CDR3 totals 13 residues. CDR1 DFQATT and CDR2 SNEGSKA come from the germline V gene (reference sequence). CDR3 loop: CSALRGINYGYTF. The CDR3 bases are TGCAGTGCTCTGAGGGGAATAAACTATGGCTACACCTTC.

This clonotype was picked up many times. In DNA, the CDR3 is TGTGCCAGCACCCGGCGGGGGTCTTCAGAGACCCAGTACTTC. It encodes CASTRRGSSETQYF. The chain joins TRBV12-3 or TRBV12-4 to TRBJ2-5; the match to TRBD2 covers 7 bases. The CDR3 has 14 amino acids. Trimming cost V 7 bases and J 4 bases; bases outside gene matches: 9.

V and J are TRBV5-1 and TRBJ2-7, with TRBD2 as a possible D gene (6 bases). Germline CDR1 reads SGHRS; CDR2 reads YFSETQ. Trimming shortened V by 3 bases and J by 1 base, and 14 bases separated the two germline ends. This CDR3 contains 15 residues. As DNA, the CDR3 is TGCGCCAGCAGCTGGCCCCTAAGCGGGTCCTACGAGCAGTACTTC. Translation: CASSWPLSGSYEQYF.

This clonotype was detected ten times or more. V usage is TRBV5-1 and J usage is TRBJ2-5; D tentatively reads TRBD1 or TRBD2 (6 bases each). V was cut by 3 bases and J by 3 bases, with 18 bases left in between. Per germline, CDR1 SGHRS and CDR2 YFSETQ. The CDR3 covers 16 residues. CDR3 DNA: TGCGCCAGCAGCTCTCCAGGGGTAGCGGCTAAAGAGACCCAGTACTTC. It codes for CASSSPGVAAKETQYF.